This TCR beta chain was recorded in a study of cytomegalovirus exposure and HLA in healthy donors (dated by TCRdb to 2016 to 2017). General notes on the study: An earlier analysis of approximately 640 of the donors reported about 250 Gb of sequence data and around 120 million unique TCR beta sequences from about 179 million T cells. Around 330 gigabases of sequencing data and approximately 91 million unique TCR sequences made up an early release that covered approximately 650 HLA-typed donors. Of the 398 genotyped donors, over 70% fell in the genetic ancestry cluster associated with self-reported Caucasian donors. The study was designed to test whether signatures of past pathogen exposure could be identified by cataloging public T cell receptors. The study used immunosequencing to profile the T cell repertoires of several hundred subjects and linked those repertoires to cytomegalovirus serostatus. Besides the first cohort of 666 subjects, a separate validation cohort made up of over a hundred different subjects was used. To predict cytomegalovirus infection status, the study brought together high-throughput TCR immunosequencing, statistical association of individual TCRs with disease status, and machine learning. In a later analysis, previously published TCR beta repertoires from some 640 donors were re-analyzed and high-resolution HLA genotyping was added so that TCR occurrence patterns could be studied. The later analysis used no new phenotypic data to find candidate immune exposures, relying instead on TCR beta sequences and their occurrence across donors. To decide whether each TCR beta V gene segment behaved as functional or pseudogenic, an earlier analysis of some 600 of the donors relied on high-throughput TCR beta sequencing. Alongside the repertoire data, information on donor age, sex, ethnicity and CMV serostatus was compiled. In a later genetic analysis, genome-wide SNP genotypes for about three fifths of the 666 donors were used, and that subset was treated as a discovery cohort. All discovery cohort repertoires had been generated on a single sequencing platform. Class I and class II HLA loci were covered by the typing at four-digit resolution. The number of donors typed differed by locus, with about 629-630 for A, B, C, DRB1 and DQB1, 522 for DQA1, 606 for DPA1, and approximately 470 for DPB1. Because of strong linkage in the cohort, roughly five DR-DQ haplotypes were treated as single units for association and clustering. Among under 450 genotyped donors of the cohort, an average of about 240,000 unique TCR beta nucleotide sequences were sequenced per donor, roughly a sixth of them non-productive.

The library was built by means of the immunoSEQ multiplex PCR assay. The multiplex PCR relied on a mix of 60 forward primers for TCR Vbeta segments and 13 reverse primers for TCR Jbeta segments. The CDR3 region of rearranged TCR beta genes was amplified from genomic DNA by a multiplex PCR assay. Amplified TCR beta libraries were sequenced as 87-base-pair reads on the Illumina HiSeq System. The original methods were these. A later analysis counted about 80 million unique TCR beta chains across the 650 to 800 repertoires, and 10 million to 11 million of these chains were shared by at least two donors. Raw reads were error-corrected and collapsed into unique sequences by a nearest-neighbor algorithm in which closely related sequences were merged to remove PCR and sequencing errors. To assign V, D and J gene segments, CDR3 sequences were aligned to IMGT reference sequences. For a sequence to be retained, a match of at least six nucleotides was required to both a V gene segment and a J gene segment. A rearrangement counted as productive if the CDR3 had no stop codons and remained in frame with V and J, and every other rearrangement counted as non-productive. Following IMGT convention, CDR3 was defined as the stretch from the second conserved V-encoded cysteine up to the conserved J-encoded phenylalanine. The earlier analysis of about 570 of the donors excluded any sequence lacking an unambiguous match to a single V gene segment. An earlier analysis of just under 600 of the donors called V segments functional above 56.7% productive rearrangements and segregating when the between-donor standard deviation exceeded 5%. A statistical classification framework was built for diagnosing cytomegalovirus status from the catalog of TCR beta chain sequences. In a later analysis, V and J genes were assigned by comparing TCR nucleotide sequences against IMGT/GENE-DB human TR gene sequences. A later analysis assigned CDR3 sequences and most-parsimonious VDJ recombination scenarios with the TCRdist pipeline. In a later analysis, every TCR beta chain was defined by the combination of its CDR3 amino acid sequence and its V-gene family, and reads without a unique V-gene family were dropped. In a later analysis, 450 to 600 highly shared, low-generation-probability nucleotide sequences were removed to address suspected cross-contamination and a sequencing artifact. For each public chain, a later analysis derived a clonal expansion index from normalized ranks of inferred template counts within each repertoire. Generation probabilities in a later analysis came from a VDJ recombination model fitted to out-of-frame rearrangements, and those results were checked against IGoR. Hypergeometric tests were used in a later analysis to score TCR-TCR, TCR-HLA and TCR-CMV co-occurrence, with a repertoire-size bias correction applied to the TCR pairs. False discovery rates were estimated in a later analysis by permuting HLA or CMV assignments 20 times. In a later analysis, co-occurring TCRs were grouped with DBSCAN, and TCRdist sequence similarity was added when clustering was performed within HLA-allele-positive subsets. Repertoires with fewer than 30,000 or more than 120,000 public chains, plus five repertoires with anomalous nucleotide sharing, were excluded from co-occurrence clustering. TCRdb limited this immuneACCESS table to in-frame rearrangements with V and J called. A share of clones is missing; checked studies link under half to unresolved V genes, and the rest is unexplained. V and J calls and clone size are as listed in that table; D and trimming were resolved from the DNA. The sample has 120,000 to 150,000 clones on record, 73% of them singletons. The ten biggest clones cover roughly 1.3% of the sample.

Regarding this clone: The antigen this receptor binds is unknown. Base qualities are missing; no much larger clone stands one base away.

The cohort was made up of 650 to 700 healthy bone marrow donors. At the time of sampling, every cohort member was nominally healthy, though immune exposures that went unrecorded were likely present. The donor was CMV seronegative and belonged to the group of 380 or so seronegative cohort members. A peripheral blood sample was provided by each donor, and peripheral blood mononuclear cells were used for TCR beta sequencing. Genomic DNA extraction from the blood cell samples was performed with the Qiagen DNeasy Blood Extraction Kit. The research as a whole found: A cluster of highly shared sequence variants was judged likely to be a technical artifact of the sequencing pipeline. Correlated functional status among segregating V segments might be attributable to linkage disequilibrium, but an unknown experimental factor could not be ruled out. According to a later genetic analysis, donors in an Asian-associated ancestry cluster had fewer N-insertions in productive TCRs than the approximately 630-donor mean. In a later genetic analysis, a missense DCLRE1C variant was associated with V-gene and J-gene trimming of TCR beta chains, and the association was replicated in an independent cohort. A further reported finding was that TCR beta sequences accurately predicted the HLA-A and HLA-B alleles for most subjects in the first cohort. A total of 150 or so TCR beta chains were listed by the study as associated with cytomegalovirus. In a later analysis, TCR association rates were found to vary across HLA loci, with the most associated TCRs seen for DRB1 alleles and the fewest for HLA-C alleles. Seventeen rarely observed V segments, including chromosome 9 orphons, were excluded from the earlier analysis of a few hundred of the donors because counts were too low. A few of the identified cytomegalovirus-associated TCR beta chains were confirmed in vitro to be specific for cytomegalovirus antigens. Only TCR beta chains were sequenced in this cohort, and the absence of alpha or paired-chain data limited detectable features. Immune exposure information for the cohort was limited to CMV serostatus. Assigning TCR associations to individual alleles was difficult when HLA alleles, especially DR and DQ, strongly co-occurred. A later analysis found that most CMV-associated TCR beta chains appeared HLA-restricted, with HLA associations seemingly driven largely by CMV exposure. Specific HLA alleles were associated with around 18,000 TCR beta sequences at a false discovery rate of 0.05 in a later analysis. Most TCR sequences were observed very rarely across donors, whereas some public TCRs were present in many individuals. Cytomegalovirus status was reported to be diagnosed by the classifier with high specificity and sensitivity in both the original and validation cohorts. A later analysis found that HLA-associated TCR beta chains were more clonally expanded and had lower generation probabilities than equally common non-associated chains. Because some donors lacked HLA typing at each locus, the association tests relied only on the typed subset. In an earlier analysis of more than 450 of the donors, most TCR beta V segments were observed in productive rearrangements about 87% or about 30% of the time, broadly matching IMGT annotations. The authors suggested that the approach could potentially be generalized to other disease states and immunological phenotypes. According to a later analysis, parvovirus B19, influenza, CMV and Epstein-Barr virus appeared linked to several top co-occurrence clusters. Presence/absence analyses assumed roughly uniform sequencing depth across donors, an assumption that may not hold.

Sequencing was carried out using PBMCs. This clonotype was sampled from a middle-aged woman in good health and CMV-seronegative.

The CDR3 is CASSDRSGSGEKLFF. The nucleotide sequence reads TGTGCCAGCAGCGATAGGTCAGGTTCGGGGGAAAAACTGTTTTTT. The chain employs TRBV7-6 and TRBJ1-4, with no D gene named confidently. Reading from cysteine to phenylalanine, the CDR3 counts 15 amino acids. The sequence is cut down to CDR3 DNA, 45 bases in frame from base 1. V was cut back by 5 bases and J by 8 bases, leaving a gap of 18 bases between them. Looking up the germline V gene yields CDR1 SGHVS and CDR2 FNYEAQ.